Sequencing of this TCR beta chain was carried out in a study of blood T cell repertoires in COVID-19. About this clone itself: The junction shows a germline mismatch at one end, possibly a read error.

Original processing notes: Researchers report that nucleated cell counts were estimated from reference gene primer amplification. Sequencing used immunoSEQ multiplex PCR; TCRdb keeps in-frame clones, though not all of them. The V and J calls and the clone size are those of that table, but D and trimming were determined from the DNA. Of about 670,000 clones in the sample, over 80% were seen once. In germline, CDR1 is SGHTA, CDR2 FQGNSA. The CDR3 has 16 amino acids. What was sequenced was peripheral blood. This chain connects TRBV7-2 to TRBJ2-3, with D perhaps TRBD2 (5 bases). This TCR derives from a woman in her late teens or twenties with acute or convalescent COVID-19. CDR3 loop: CASSSHQSTSWTVRHF. DNA for the CDR3: TGTGCCAGCAGCTCCCACCAGTCGACGTCGTGGACTGTTAGGCATTTT.